Each of the 13 T cell receptor beta chains below was sequenced from the same sample in a study of cytomegalovirus exposure and HLA in healthy donors. It was with 60 Vbeta and 13 Jbeta primers that the PCR ran. The assay was immunoSEQ multiplex PCR, and TCRdb's table has in-frame clones only and misses some. The table lists roughly 100,000 clones, approximately 85% of them singletons. The sample comprised PBMCs. These receptors came from a man aged 25 to 45 in good health and CMV-seronegative.

Of note for this clone: One end of the junction is discordant with germline, which a read error may explain. J is TRBJ2-5 and V is TRBV7-7; weak D call: TRBD2 (6 bases). The germline gives CDR1 SSHAT, CDR2 FNYEAQ (reference sequence). The CDR3 has 13 residues. CDR3 in amino acids: CASSYGTEETQYF. The DNA of the CDR3 is TGTGCTAGCAGCTACGGGACTGAAGAGACCCAGTACTTC.

This chain joins TRBV4-1 and TRBJ2-7; tentative D call: TRBD1 (6 bases). The germline V gene has CDR1 MGHRA and CDR2 YSYEKL. The V end lost 0 bases, the J end lost 4 bases, and 13 bases lay between the germline ends. CDR3 length: 15 residues. Here the CDR3 reads CASSQDEYREYEQYF. The CDR3 DNA reads as TGCGCCAGCAGCCAAGATGAGTACAGGGAGTACGAGCAGTACTTC.

J is TRBJ1-1 and V is TRBV30, with D unresolved. CDR1 GTSNPN and CDR2 SVGIG come from the germline V gene (reference sequence). The CDR3 contains 14 residues. V shed 0 bases and J shed 0 bases, with 8 bases lying between them. Written as DNA, the CDR3 is TGTGCCTGGAGTGTATCAACAGTGAACACTGAAGCTTTCTTT. Translating gives CAWSVSTVNTEAFF.

The genes are TRBV7-6 and TRBJ1-1, with TRBD1 matching over 8 bases. The V segment lost 0 bases and the J segment 7 bases; nucleotides outside the gene matches: 1. From germline, CDR1 is SGHVS and CDR2 FNYEAQ. This CDR3 contains 13 residues. The CDR3 coding sequence is TGTGCCAGCAGCTTAGCGGGACAGGTTGAAGCTTTCTTT. It yields the protein CASSLAGQVEAFF. Using reference TRBV7-6 and TRBJ1-1 for the parts outside the CDR3, the full variable domain is GAGVSQSPRYKVTKRGQDVALRCDPISGHVSLYWYRQALGQGPEFLTYFNYEAQQDKSGLPNDRFSAERPEGSISTLTIQRTEQRDSAMYRCASSLAGQVEAFFGQGTRLTVV.

This sequence joins TRBV29-1 and TRBJ2-7; maybe TRBD2 (6 bases). V gave up 5 bases and J gave up 9 bases, with 20 bases separating them. Germline V gene sequence: CDR1 SQVTM, CDR2 ANQGSEA. The CDR3 length is 13 residues. The CDR3 DNA is TGCAGCGTTTTAGGGGCACAAGAGGGAGGGCAGTACTTC. It yields the protein CSVLGAQEGGQYF.

For the CDR3, the DNA is TGTGCCAGCAGTCAATTCACTAGCGGGAGTATGAATGAGCAGTTCTTC. Protein product: CASSQFTSGSMNEQFF. The V gene is TRBV6-4, the J gene TRBJ2-1; TRBD2 matches 11 bases. In germline, CDR1 is MRHNA, CDR2 SNTAGT. CDR3 length: 16 amino acids. Trimming at V came to 5 bases and at J to 7 bases, leaving 10 bases not matched to a gene.

The V gene is TRBV7-6, the J gene TRBJ2-5; 10 positions match TRBD2. The CDR3 runs 17 residues. The germline CDR1 and CDR2 sequences are SGHVS and FNYEAQ. The V gene end was trimmed by 0 bases and the J gene end by 4 bases; junction bases not matched to a gene: 8. The CDR3 nucleotides read TGTGCCAGCAGCTTAGCGGCTAGCGGGAGTTTATTAGAGACCCAGTACTTC. Its protein is CASSLAASGSLLETQYF. Full variable domain (rest looked up from reference TRBV7-6 and TRBJ2-5): GAGVSQSPRYKVTKRGQDVALRCDPISGHVSLYWYRQALGQGPEFLTYFNYEAQQDKSGLPNDRFSAERPEGSISTLTIQRTEQRDSAMYRCASSLAASGSLLETQYFGPGTRLLVL.

The chain recombines TRBV15 with TRBJ2-3, with D perhaps matching TRBD2 (5 bases). Germline loops: CDR1 LNHNV, CDR2 YYDKDF (reference sequence). The CDR3 extends over 17 amino acids. V dropped 4 bases and J dropped 2 bases, with 19 bases sitting between them. DNA of the CDR3: TGTGCCACCAGCAATTTTAGGAGCCTAGCTTTCACAGATACGCAGTATTTT. Translated, it gives CATSNFRSLAFTDTQYF.

The V call is TRBV5-1, the J call TRBJ2-4; TRBD1 might be the D (6 bases). The V end lost 0 bases, the J end lost 1 base, and 11 bases lay between the germline ends. CDR1 and CDR2 (germline): SGHRS, YFSETQ. This CDR3 has 16 amino acids. CDR3 region: CASSLAGDGAKNIQYF. In DNA, the CDR3 is TGCGCCAGCAGCTTGGCAGGGGACGGGGCCAAAAACATTCAGTACTTC.

The gene calls are TRBV11-2 and TRBJ2-7; TRBD2 matches at 16 bases. The CDR3 extends over 19 amino acids. With 1 base clipped from V and 4 bases from J, the junction kept 10 bases outside the gene matches. Germline values: CDR1 SGHAT, CDR2 FQNNGV. The CDR3 DNA is TGTGCCAGCAGCTTAGCATTAGGGACTAGCGGGAGGGCGAGGTACGAGCAGTACTTC. Protein sequence: CASSLALGTSGRARYEQYF.

This sequence joins TRBV27 and TRBJ1-2; 7 bases line up with TRBD1. Germline CDR1 and CDR2: MNHEY and SMNVEV (reference sequence). The CDR3 runs to 12 residues. With 5 bases clipped from V and 8 bases from J, the junction kept 5 bases outside the gene matches. The CDR3 region is CASSARGSGYTF. In nucleotides, the CDR3 is TGTGCCAGCAGTGCCAGGGGGTCCGGCTACACCTTC.

The V gene is TRBV6-1, the J gene TRBJ1-2, with TRBD1 matching over 9 bases. The germline gives CDR1 MNHNS, CDR2 SASEGT. The CDR3 totals 14 residues. With V trimmed by 8 bases and J by 4 bases, 8 bases remained unmatched. CDR3: CASRPLGQGYGYTF. CDR3 bases: TGTGCCAGCCGTCCCTTGGGACAGGGCTATGGCTACACCTTC.

The rearrangement links TRBV9 to TRBJ2-1, with D maybe TRBD2 (5 bases). Trimming took 3 bases from V and 0 from J, leaving 10 bases between them. Germline V gives CDR1 SGDLS, CDR2 YYNGEE. There are 15 residues in the CDR3. The CDR3 protein is CASSADLSSYNEQFF. The CDR3 nucleotides are TGTGCCAGCAGCGCGGACTTAAGCTCCTACAATGAGCAGTTCTTC.